One T cell receptor (beta chain) is described in this entry. The CDR3 totals 15 residues. Unmatched junction bases numbered 7, after V lost 3 bases and J lost 6 bases. From germline, CDR1 is LNHDA and CDR2 SQIVND (reference sequence). This specimen belongs to a study of blood T cell repertoires in COVID-19. At the level of the study: Acute and convalescent COVID-19 samples came from the United States, Italy and Spain.

The assay was immunoSEQ multiplex PCR, and TCRdb's table has in-frame clones only and misses some. The sample has about 46,000 clones, 87% seen once. This chain links TRBV19 with TRBJ2-7, with 11 bases matching TRBD2. The sample consisted of peripheral blood. This receptor was obtained from a human donor in a cohort sampled during active COVID-19. Here the CDR3 reads CASSITDLAGGEQYF. CDR3 nucleotide sequence: TGTGCCAGTAGTATCACCGACCTAGCGGGGGGCGAGCAGTACTTC.